The 29 T cell receptor beta chains in this list originate from one sample, sequenced in a study of T cells in Graves' hyperthyroidism and ophthalmopathy. TCR beta CDR3 regions were amplified from RNA. With the HTBI primer set, the TCR CDR3 went through a first round of RT-PCR. Each CDR3 protein gets one entry after TCRdb re-called the multiplex PCR reads with MiXCR. Among approximately 560,000 distinct CDR3 sequences, around 16% were seen once, and the ten largest hold under 7.5%. Sequencing was done on a sample of blood. These receptors were collected from a woman aged 25-40 years with Graves' hyperthyroidism.

This clonotype showed up many times. V and J are TRBV29-1 and TRBJ1-1; D unclear. This CDR3 comprises 15 residues. The V end was cut by 4 bases, the J end by 0 bases, with 15 bases between. Germline values: CDR1 SQVTM, CDR2 ANQGSEA. CDR3 loop: CSVVDGSAMNTEAFF. The CDR3, as DNA: TGCAGCGTTGTCGACGGGTCCGCTATGAACACTGAAGCTTTCTTT. The full variable domain, its missing parts supplied by reference TRBV29-1 and TRBJ1-1, is SAVISQKPSRDICQRGTSLTIQCQVDSQVTMMFWYRQQPGQSLTLIATANQGSEATYESGFVIDKFPISRPNLTFSTLTVSNMSPEDSSIYLCSVVDGSAMNTEAFFGQGTRLTVV.

The V call is TRBV29-1, the J call TRBJ1-5; D is unclear. Germline CDR1 and CDR2: SQVTM and ANQGSEA. This CDR3 contains 13 residues. V lost 5 bases and J lost 5, with 13 bases in between. This chain's CDR3 is CSVLIGRDQPQHF. In DNA, the CDR3 is TGCAGCGTTCTTATAGGACGAGATCAGCCCCAGCATTTT.

The J gene is TRBJ2-6, the V gene TRBV7-8; D is uncertain. The CDR3 runs 10 residues. Trimming cost V 4 bases and J 10 bases, with 2 bases left between them. CDR1 SGHVS and CDR2 FQNEAQ come from the germline V gene. The CDR3 sequence is CASSSNVLTF. In DNA, the CDR3 is TGTGCCAGCAGCTCGAACGTCCTGACTTTC.

This clonotype came up many times. The chain carries TRBV6-2 or TRBV6-3 and TRBJ2-7; D possibly corresponds to TRBD1 (5 bases). Germline V lookup: CDR1 MNHEY, CDR2 SVGEGT. Trimming took 5 bases from V and 6 from J, leaving 11 bases between them. This CDR3 region has 12 residues. This CDR3 is CASSPQGIEQYF. CDR3 in DNA: TGTGCCAGCAGTCCGCAGGGTATCGAGCAGTACTTC.

Concerning this clonotype itself: The missing conserved phenylalanine or tryptophan at the end of this CDR3 makes a read error likely. The chain uses TRBV6-1 and TRBJ1-1, with D perhaps TRBD1 (6 bases). Trimming pared 1 base from V and 8 bases from J, leaving 14 bases between. This CDR3 spans 14 amino acids. The V gene's germline CDR1 is MNHNS and CDR2 SASEGT. DNA of the CDR3: TGTGCCAGCAGTGAAGAACAGGGAGCTACCGAAGCTTTCCTT. It yields the protein CASSEEQGATEAFL.

This clonotype was seen only a few times. The V and J genes are TRBV19 and TRBJ2-3; 12 positions agree with TRBD2. The CDR3 covers 16 residues. Germline assignment: CDR1 LNHDA and CDR2 SQIVND (reference sequence). With V trimmed by 3 bases and J by 2 bases, 3 bases remained unmatched. CDR3 region: CASSIRTSGTTDTQYF. For the CDR3, the DNA is TGTGCCAGTAGTATCAGGACTAGCGGGACCACAGATACGCAGTATTTT. Drawing the rest from reference TRBV19 and TRBJ2-3, the complete variable domain is DGGITQSPKYLFRKEGQNVTLSCEQNLNHDAMYWYRQDPGQGLRLIYYSQIVNDFQKGDIAEGYSVSREKKESFPLTVTSAQKNPTAFYLCASSIRTSGTTDTQYFGPGTRLTVL.

This clonotype was found a few times. This chain joins TRBV18 and TRBJ1-5; D is unclear. The CDR3 runs to 12 residues. Germline assignment: CDR1 KGHSH and CDR2 LQKENI. Deletions cut 6 bases from V and 6 bases from J, with 9 bases between. The CDR3 sequence is CASSIYGQPQHF. CDR3 bases: TGTGCCAGCTCCATATATGGTCAGCCCCAGCATTTT.

This clonotype was seen only a few times. The genes are TRBV7-3 and TRBJ2-4; D possibly corresponds to TRBD1 (6 bases). The CDR3 extends over 17 amino acids. Germline V CDR1 and CDR2: SGHTA, FQGTGA. Trimming removed 5 bases at V and 1 base at J, with 18 bases between. The CDR3, as DNA: TGTGCCAGCAGCGATTGGGAACAGGGTACGGCCAAAAACATTCAGTACTTC. This sequence encodes CASSDWEQGTAKNIQYF.

This clonotype was observed many times. The rearrangement joins TRBV20-1 to TRBJ2-1; D remains unclear. The CDR3 has 13 residues. Trimming stripped 3 bases from V and 8 bases from J, with 14 bases between. Per germline, CDR1 DFQATT and CDR2 SNEGSKA (reference sequence). CDR3 loop: CSARRFSAHEQFF. For the CDR3, the DNA is TGCAGTGCTAGGCGCTTCTCCGCCCATGAGCAGTTCTTC.

Only a few counts were recorded for this clonotype. The chain uses TRBV5-4 and TRBJ2-3; tentatively, D is TRBD1 or TRBD2 (5 bases each). The CDR3 is made up of 17 amino acids. V shed 1 base and J shed 5 bases, with 20 bases lying between them. The germline V gene encodes CDR1 SGHNT and CDR2 YYREEE (reference sequence). The CDR3 spells CASSLKSGRGRRDTQYF. CDR3 sequence (DNA): TGTGCCAGCAGCTTGAAGTCAGGGAGAGGGCGTCGAGATACGCAGTATTTT. Full variable domain (missing parts from reference TRBV5-4 and TRBJ2-3): ETGVTQSPTHLIKTRGQQVTLRCSSQSGHNTVSWYQQALGQGPQFIFQYYREEENGRGNFPPRFSGLQFPNYSSELNVNALELDDSALYLCASSLKSGRGRRDTQYFGPGTRLTVL.

The chain uses TRBV20-1 and TRBJ2-7, with 9 nucleotides matching TRBD2. This CDR3 spans 16 amino acids. From germline, CDR1 is DFQATT and CDR2 SNEGSKA (reference sequence). Unmatched junction bases numbered 13, after V lost 4 bases and J lost 3 bases. The CDR3, as DNA: TGCAGTGCTACAGAGACGGGCGGGAGGGCCCGCTACGAGCAGTACTTC. Amino acids: CSATETGGRARYEQYF.

This clonotype was recorded many times. The rearrangement uses TRBV20-1 and TRBJ2-3; 8 bases map to TRBD2. Germline CDR1 and CDR2: DFQATT and SNEGSKA (reference sequence). The CDR3 has 15 residues. Unmatched junction bases numbered 12, after V lost 6 bases and J lost 4 bases. The CDR3 loop reads CSAQRTGGAPDTQYF. CDR3 coding DNA: TGCAGTGCGCAGAGAACGGGAGGGGCCCCAGATACGCAGTATTTT.

There are many counts of this clonotype. V usage is TRBV18 and J usage is TRBJ1-6; 8 positions match TRBD1. V gave up 5 bases and J gave up 6 bases; unmatched junction bases: 6. Per the germline V gene, CDR1 is KGHSH and CDR2 is LQKENI. CDR3 size: 15 residues. The CDR3 sequence is CASSAGTGLNSPLHF. In nucleotides, the CDR3 is TGTGCCAGCTCAGCCGGGACAGGCCTTAATTCACCCCTCCACTTT. The complete variable domain, with remaining parts taken from reference TRBV18 and TRBJ1-6, reads NAGVMQNPRHLVRRRGQEARLRCSPMKGHSHVYWYRQLPEEGLKFMVYLQKENIIDESGMPKERFSAEFPKEGPSILRIQQVVRGDSAAYFCASSAGTGLNSPLHFGNGTRLTVT.

V gene TRBV19 combines with J gene TRBJ1-2; TRBD1 matches 8 bases. Germline CDR1 LNHDA, CDR2 SQIVND (reference sequence). This CDR3 is built from 12 residues. V dropped 7 bases and J dropped 5; count of bases not matched to a gene: 3. The CDR3 DNA reads TGTGCCAGTACCAGGGGGCGGTATGGCTACACCTTC. Translated: CASTRGRYGYTF.

Many counts were recorded for this clonotype. The CDR3 protein is CASSLDGLGAQREQYF. The CDR3 coding sequence is TGCGCCAGCAGCTTGGACGGGCTGGGGGCGCAGCGGGAGCAGTACTTC. The V gene is TRBV5-1, the J gene TRBJ2-7, with D tentatively TRBD1 (6 bases). V dropped 0 bases and J dropped 7 bases, with 20 bases sitting between them. Germline V CDR1 and CDR2: SGHRS, YFSETQ. The CDR3 runs 16 residues.

The chain uses TRBV13 and TRBJ1-2; D not resolved. The CDR3 consists of 15 residues. CDR1 and CDR2 (germline): PRHDT, FYEKMQ (reference sequence). The V end was cut by 0 bases, the J end by 8 bases, with 16 bases between. CDR3 residues: CASSLGPPGREGYTF. The CDR3 bases are TGTGCCAGCAGCTTAGGCCCCCCAGGACGCGAGGGCTACACCTTC.

This clonotype was observed many times. The chain couples TRBV11-2 to TRBJ1-3; TRBD1 aligns across 7 bases. Trimming at V came to 5 bases and at J to 4 bases, leaving 8 bases not matched to a gene. Germline CDR1 and CDR2: SGHAT and FQNNGV. The length of the CDR3 is 15 residues. The CDR3 region has the DNA TGTGCCAGCAGCACAGTAAGGGGGCTAGGAAACACCATATATTTT. Translating it yields CASSTVRGLGNTIYF.

This clonotype was detected only a few times. The J gene is TRBJ1-5, the V gene TRBV6-1, with a tentative D call TRBD1 (5 bases). The CDR3 covers 15 residues. V was cut by 6 bases and J by 7 bases, with 19 bases left in between. The V gene's germline CDR1 is MNHNS and CDR2 SASEGT. CDR3 DNA: TGTGCCAGCAGGGGGGGGGGTCCTGCAGGGCAGCCCCAGCATTTT. It encodes CASRGGGPAGQPQHF.

At least ten counts were recorded for this clonotype. This chain connects TRBV15 to TRBJ1-1; weak D call: TRBD1 (6 bases). The germline V and J ends were trimmed by 2 bases and 3 bases, with 13 bases remaining between them. The germline gives CDR1 LNHNV, CDR2 YYDKDF (reference sequence). The CDR3 consists of 15 residues. DNA for the CDR3: TGTGCCACCAGCAGAACACAGGGTGTGGACACTGAAGCTTTCTTT. Protein: CATSRTQGVDTEAFF.

This clonotype turned up a few times. The chain links TRBV11-2 to TRBJ2-5; tentatively, D is TRBD1 (6 bases). The CDR3 sequence is 14 residues long. The V gene lost 4 bases and the J gene lost 5 bases, with 14 bases spanning the gap. Germline CDR1 and CDR2: SGHAT and FQNNGV. CDR3 coding DNA: TGTGCCAGCAGCTCTTCAGGGGTGCTGGAGACCCAGTACTTC. This translates into CASSSSGVLETQYF.

The chain has TRBV6-1 and TRBJ1-5; 12 bases line up with TRBD1. This CDR3 comprises 16 residues. Germline loops: CDR1 MNHNS, CDR2 SASEGT. The junction had 4 bases not matched to a gene; V was cut back by 6 bases and J by 1 base. This chain's CDR3 is CASRAGTGGSNQPQHF. In DNA, the CDR3 is TGTGCCAGCAGAGCCGGGACAGGGGGCAGCAATCAGCCCCAGCATTTT.

This clonotype appeared many times. The rearrangement uses TRBV19 and TRBJ2-1; 11 bases fit TRBD2. Losses at the gene ends were 4 bases for V and 8 bases for J; bases not matched to a gene: 13. The CDR3 runs to 17 residues. Germline V CDR1 and CDR2: LNHDA, SQIVND (reference sequence). The CDR3, as DNA: TGTGCCAGTAGTAACGCTCGACTAGCGGGGACGGAGCATGAGCAGTTCTTC. Translated: CASSNARLAGTEHEQFF.

This clonotype was counted at least ten times. This rearrangement joins TRBV4-2 to TRBJ2-7, with TRBD2 matching over 8 bases. After removal of 2 bases from V and 7 bases from J, the junction contained 7 bases not matched to a gene. Germline V gives CDR1 LGHNA, CDR2 YNFKEQ. This CDR3 comprises 14 residues. The CDR3 here is CASSQRGLAGEQYF. In nucleotides, the CDR3 is TGTGCCAGCAGCCAACGAGGACTAGCTGGTGAGCAGTACTTC.

This clonotype has at least ten counts. The CDR3: CASSLVHSGGSEDTQYF. Written as DNA, the CDR3 is TGCGCCAGCAGCTTGGTTCATTCGGGGGGAAGCGAAGATACGCAGTATTTT. The V gene is TRBV5-1, the J gene TRBJ2-3, with TRBD2 identical over 7 bases. CDR1 and CDR2 (germline): SGHRS, YFSETQ. The CDR3 sequence is 17 residues long. J gave up 5 bases and V 0 bases, and 12 bases lay outside the gene matches.

Remarks on this clonotype: Mismatch with germline at one junction end may stem from a read error. The rearrangement uses TRBV5-1 and TRBJ2-7; D may be TRBD1 (6 bases). This CDR3 has 15 residues. The V gene's germline CDR1 is SGHRS and CDR2 YFSETQ. The CDR3 DNA reads as TGCGTCAGCAGTAGTGGACAGACAGGCTCCTACGAGCAGTACTTC. Residues: CVSSSGQTGSYEQYF.

The chain employs TRBV20-1 and TRBJ1-1; D uncertain. V was pared by 0 bases and J by 3 bases, with 14 bases between. Germline CDR1 and CDR2: DFQATT and SNEGSKA (reference sequence). The CDR3 consists of 15 residues. The CDR3 DNA reads TGCAGTGCTAGAGACAGACCCCGTATGGACACTGAAGCTTTCTTT. It codes for CSARDRPRMDTEAFF.

This clonotype came up many times. The chain combines TRBV2 with TRBJ1-2; D remains unclear. The CDR3 is made up of 13 amino acids. Trimming shortened V by 7 bases and J by 2 bases, and 11 bases separated the two germline ends. The germline V gene has CDR1 SNHLY and CDR2 FYNNEI. The CDR3 DNA is TGTGCCAGCATTTTGACGGCGAACTATGGCTACACCTTC. Protein sequence: CASILTANYGYTF.

This clonotype was observed a handful of times. V and J are TRBV6-1 and TRBJ1-6; the D gene is possibly TRBD1 (5 bases). Trimming removed 3 bases at V and 6 bases at J, with 6 bases between. The CDR3 covers 13 residues. CDR1 and CDR2 (germline): MNHNS, SASEGT. In nucleotides, the CDR3 is TGTGCCAGCAGTGACAGGGCTAATTCACCCCTCCACTTT. Translated, it gives CASSDRANSPLHF.

This clonotype has only a few counts. V usage is TRBV9 and J usage is TRBJ2-1, with D uncertain. This CDR3 contains 14 residues. CDR1 SGDLS and CDR2 YYNGEE come from the germline V gene. The V gene lost 1 base and the J gene lost 6 bases, with 11 bases spanning the gap. CDR3 sequence (DNA): TGTGCCAGCAGCGTAACCGACACGGGCAATGAGCAGTTCTTC. It translates to CASSVTDTGNEQFF.